The rows below give T cell receptor beta chains drawn from one sample of a study of T cell repertoires in cytomegalovirus infection. Each CDR3 protein is one row after TCRdb ran MiXCR on the reads. The table shows some 150,000 distinct CDR3 sequences, with approximately 5.9% occurring only once. The sequenced sample was PBMCs. These receptor sequences come from a human donor in good health (CMV status not recorded). Some clones in this sample may be carry-over from other donors' samples. The CDR3 runs from the conserved cysteine through the conserved F or W. Fields, in order: J gene, D gene, clone size, V gene, CDR3 DNA, CDR3 protein. D genes are given only for firm matches. Part of the rows lack a size; the others show once, few, many or a class for expanded clones.

j_gene: TRBJ2-7; d_gene: -; abundance: many; v_gene: TRBV12-3/TRBV12-4; CDR3nt: TGTGCCAGCAGTCCGACCCTCCACTACGAGCAGTACTTC; CDR3aa: CASSPTLHYEQYF
j_gene: TRBJ2-1; d_gene: TRBD2; abundance: -; v_gene: TRBV28; CDR3nt: TGTGCCAGCAGTCTGGGACTAGCGGGTTCCTACAATGAGCAGTTCTTC; CDR3aa: CASSLGLAGSYNEQFF
j_gene: TRBJ1-1; d_gene: -; abundance: few; v_gene: TRBV6-2/TRBV6-3; CDR3nt: TGTGCCAGCAGTCCCCGACGGTGGAGGGCGGAAACTGAAGCTTTCTTT; CDR3aa: CASSPRRWRAETEAFF
j_gene: TRBJ1-4; d_gene: -; abundance: many; v_gene: TRBV7-3; CDR3nt: TGTGCCAGCACCTATTTTGCAACTAATGAAAAACTGTTTTTT; CDR3aa: CASTYFATNEKLFF
j_gene: TRBJ2-5; d_gene: -; abundance: -; v_gene: TRBV29-1; CDR3nt: TGCAGCGTTGACCCTGCTCAAGAGACCCAGTACTTC; CDR3aa: CSVDPAQETQYF
j_gene: TRBJ1-1; d_gene: TRBD1; abundance: many; v_gene: TRBV29-1; CDR3nt: TGCAGCGCTTGGGACAGTTACACTGAAGCTTTCTTT; CDR3aa: CSAWDSYTEAFF
j_gene: TRBJ2-5; d_gene: -; abundance: -; v_gene: TRBV7-2; CDR3nt: TGTGCCAGCGTGGAGGGGCCTCGAGAGACCCAGTACTTC; CDR3aa: CASVEGPRETQYF
j_gene: TRBJ2-2; d_gene: TRBD2; abundance: many; v_gene: TRBV7-2; CDR3nt: TGTGCCAGCAGCCCGACTAGCGGGGGGGAAAACACCGGGGAGCTGTTTTTT; CDR3aa: CASSPTSGGENTGELFF
j_gene: TRBJ2-5; d_gene: -; abundance: -; v_gene: TRBV29-1; CDR3nt: TGCAGCGTAGCAATCGGAATGATGGCCCAGTACTTC; CDR3aa: CSVAIGMMAQYF
j_gene: TRBJ1-2; d_gene: TRBD1; abundance: few; v_gene: TRBV24-1; CDR3nt: TGTGCCACCAGCGCGGGACAGGAGTATGGCTACACCTTC; CDR3aa: CATSAGQEYGYTF
j_gene: TRBJ1-1; d_gene: -; abundance: few; v_gene: TRBV19; CDR3nt: TGTGCCAGTAGTATTTTCAGGGACACTGAAGCTTTCTTT; CDR3aa: CASSIFRDTEAFF
j_gene: TRBJ1-1; d_gene: -; abundance: many; v_gene: TRBV7-2; CDR3nt: TGTGCCAGCAGCCCGCAGGGTTACACTGAAGCTTTCTTT; CDR3aa: CASSPQGYTEAFF
j_gene: TRBJ1-5; d_gene: -; abundance: many; v_gene: TRBV7-2; CDR3nt: TGTGCCAGCAGCTTAGAGGCGGGACGACGCAATCAGCCCCAGCATTTT; CDR3aa: CASSLEAGRRNQPQHF
j_gene: TRBJ2-7; d_gene: -; abundance: many; v_gene: TRBV7-8; CDR3nt: TGTGCCAGCAGCCCTCCCCGGACAGAGACATACGAGCAGTACTTC; CDR3aa: CASSPPRTETYEQYF
j_gene: TRBJ1-6; d_gene: -; abundance: -; v_gene: TRBV20-1; CDR3nt: TGCAGTGCTAGGGGGCGGACCAATTCACCCCTCCACTTT; CDR3aa: CSARGRTNSPLHF
j_gene: TRBJ2-1; d_gene: TRBD1; abundance: many; v_gene: TRBV19; CDR3nt: TGTGCCAGTAGTTCGTCCCGGGACAGGGCTTACAATGAGCAGTTCTTC; CDR3aa: CASSSSRDRAYNEQFF
j_gene: TRBJ1-1; d_gene: -; abundance: many; v_gene: TRBV5-1; CDR3nt: TGCGCCAGCTTCGAGGTAGGGACTGAAGCTTTCTTT; CDR3aa: CASFEVGTEAFF
j_gene: TRBJ1-2; d_gene: TRBD1; abundance: -; v_gene: TRBV5-1; CDR3nt: TGCGCCAGCAGCCCGGGACAGCTTCTTCCTTATGGCTACACCTTC; CDR3aa: CASSPGQLLPYGYTF
j_gene: TRBJ1-5; d_gene: -; abundance: -; v_gene: TRBV2; CDR3nt: TGTGCCAGCAGTAAGGGGTCGCTTCTGCCCCAGCATTTT; CDR3aa: CASSKGSLLPQHF
j_gene: TRBJ2-4; d_gene: -; abundance: many; v_gene: TRBV19; CDR3nt: TGTGCCAGTAGTTTCTACACAGCACAACTAGCCAAAAACATTCAGTACTTC; CDR3aa: CASSFYTAQLAKNIQYF
j_gene: TRBJ1-1; d_gene: -; abundance: -; v_gene: TRBV12-3/TRBV12-4; CDR3nt: TGTGCCAGCAGTTCCGGTGGACCGCCGAGGGTGAACACTGAAGCTTTCTTT; CDR3aa: CASSSGGPPRVNTEAFF
j_gene: TRBJ1-6; d_gene: TRBD1; abundance: once; v_gene: TRBV5-6; CDR3nt: TGTACCAGCAGCTCGGACAGGTTTAATTCACCCCTCCACTTT; CDR3aa: CTSSSDRFNSPLHF
j_gene: TRBJ2-1; d_gene: -; abundance: many; v_gene: TRBV7-9; CDR3nt: TGTGCCAGCAGCAGGGAGTCCTACAATGAGCAGTTCTTC; CDR3aa: CASSRESYNEQFF
j_gene: TRBJ2-7; d_gene: -; abundance: many; v_gene: TRBV7-2; CDR3nt: TGTGCCAGCAGCGCCAGATACGAGCAGTACTTC; CDR3aa: CASSARYEQYF
j_gene: TRBJ2-6; d_gene: -; abundance: -; v_gene: TRBV2; CDR3nt: TGTGCCAGCAGTCCCAGGACTCGAGGCTTAGGGGCCAACGTCCTGACTTTC; CDR3aa: CASSPRTRGLGANVLTF
j_gene: TRBJ2-5; d_gene: TRBD2; abundance: many; v_gene: TRBV7-6; CDR3nt: TGTGCCAGCAGCCCTAGCGGGGGGCTCTTACGGGAGACCCAGTACTTC; CDR3aa: CASSPSGGLLRETQYF
j_gene: TRBJ2-2; d_gene: TRBD1; abundance: -; v_gene: TRBV19; CDR3nt: TGTGCCAGTACCGGACAGGGCGGGGAGCTGTTTTTT; CDR3aa: CASTGQGGELFF
j_gene: TRBJ2-1; d_gene: -; abundance: many; v_gene: TRBV19; CDR3nt: TGTGCCAGTAGTATAAACCCCGGGGCCTACAATGAGCAGTTCTTC; CDR3aa: CASSINPGAYNEQFF
j_gene: TRBJ2-1; d_gene: TRBD2; abundance: many; v_gene: TRBV12-3/TRBV12-4; CDR3nt: TGTGCCAGCAGTCCCCGGGACTATTCGTATGAGCAGTTCTTC; CDR3aa: CASSPRDYSYEQFF
j_gene: TRBJ1-2; d_gene: -; abundance: -; v_gene: TRBV2; CDR3nt: TGTGCCAGCACCCCGGGCAGGGACTATGGCTACACCTTC; CDR3aa: CASTPGRDYGYTF
j_gene: TRBJ1-1; d_gene: -; abundance: many; v_gene: TRBV28; CDR3nt: TGTGCCAGCAGTGCCTCCGTGGGGGCGAACACTGAAGCTTTCTTT; CDR3aa: CASSASVGANTEAFF
j_gene: TRBJ2-3; d_gene: -; abundance: many; v_gene: TRBV6-1; CDR3nt: TGTGCCAGCAGGCCGGACACCACAGATACGCAGTATTTT; CDR3aa: CASRPDTTDTQYF